This passage covers 29 T cell receptor beta chains from one sample sequenced in a study of naive and memory T cell subsets. Both TRBC1 and TRBC2 were covered by a beta constant-region primer of two equimolar oligonucleotides. Four rounds of PCR amplified the ligated cDNA using nested alpha and beta constant-region primers plus SP2. Using its own MiXCR run on the UMI-ligation and nested PCR reads, TCRdb lists one record per CDR3 protein. The top ten hold approximately 1.1% of the sample, which has some 82,000 distinct CDR3 sequences, around 9% seen once. Sequenced material: naive CD8+ T cells from blood. The receptors originated from a human donor in good health.

This clonotype was picked up many times. V usage is TRBV27 and J usage is TRBJ1-2, with D unclear. The CDR3 has 11 amino acids. The germline CDR1 and CDR2 sequences are MNHEY and SMNVEV (reference sequence). V was trimmed by 8 bases and J by 9 bases, leaving 13 bases between them. CDR3 sequence reads: CASGTVVSYTF. For the CDR3, the DNA is TGTGCCAGCGGAACGGTCGTGAGCTACACCTTC.

This clonotype appeared many times. The CDR3 DNA is TGTGCCAGCAGCTTTGGGCGAGCGGGAGGGCCTCTATTCTCAGGAGAGCAGTTCTTC. This sequence encodes CASSFGRAGGPLFSGEQFF. V and J are TRBV7-6 and TRBJ2-1, with 10 nucleotides matching TRBD2. Germline-derived CDR1 and CDR2 are SGHVS and FNYEAQ. This CDR3 contains 19 residues. Trimming removed 3 bases from V and 10 bases from J; junction bases left unmatched: 21.

The J gene is TRBJ2-5, the V gene TRBV28; 12 bases are a match to TRBD1. Looked up from germline, CDR1 is MDHEN and CDR2 is SYDVKM. Unmatched junction bases numbered 9, after V lost 5 bases and J lost 5 bases. There are 16 residues in the CDR3. The CDR3 DNA follows: TGTGCCAGCAGTCCACCGGGACAGGGGGCCGGGGAGACCCAGTACTTC. Amino acid sequence: CASSPPGQGAGETQYF.

The sample holds many counts of this clonotype. J is TRBJ1-5 and V is TRBV9, with 11 bases aligning to TRBD1. Germline V gives CDR1 SGDLS, CDR2 YYNGEE. The length of the CDR3 is 16 residues. V lost 0 bases to trimming and J lost 6 bases; unmatched junction nucleotides: 5. CDR3 in DNA: TGTGCCAGCAGCGTAGATGCGGGGACAGGGGGTCAGCCCCAGCATTTT. Protein sequence: CASSVDAGTGGQPQHF.

The CDR3 loop reads CASNPGGQTINEKLFF. The CDR3, as DNA: TGTGCCAGCAATCCGGGCGGACAAACGATTAATGAAAAACTGTTTTTT. The V call is TRBV9, the J call TRBJ1-4, with TRBD1 as a possible D gene (5 bases). Trimming shortened V by 6 bases and J by 4 bases, and 19 bases separated the two germline ends. The CDR3 length is 16 residues. The germline CDR1 and CDR2 sequences are SGDLS and YYNGEE.

This clonotype was recorded many times. The chain uses TRBV4-1 and TRBJ2-7; a possible D gene is TRBD2 (7 bases). Germline CDR1 reads MGHRA; CDR2 reads YSYEKL. The V and J ends lost 4 bases and 4 bases respectively, with 20 bases between them. CDR3 length equals 16 residues. CDR3 amino acids: CASSLRPRGAGYEQYF. For the CDR3, the DNA is TGCGCCAGCAGCCTCCGACCCCGGGGGGCCGGGTACGAGCAGTACTTC.

This clonotype turned up a few times. The V and J genes are TRBV6-1 and TRBJ1-1; 9 bases are a match to TRBD1. The CDR3 loop spans 16 amino acids. With 6 bases clipped from V and 4 bases from J, the junction kept 12 bases outside the gene matches. Germline CDR1 is MNHNS and CDR2 is SASEGT. The DNA for the CDR3 is TGTGCCAGCAGCCAAGGGAGGGGACAGGGTGGCACTGAAGCTTTCTTT. This gives the protein CASSQGRGQGGTEAFF.

J is TRBJ2-1 and V is TRBV4-3, with a possible D match to TRBD2 (5 bases). Germline-derived CDR1 and CDR2 are LGHNA and YSLEER. The CDR3 loop spans 15 amino acids. The V and J ends lost 4 bases and 0 bases respectively, with 10 bases between them. CDR3 in amino acids: CASSPTTNSYNEQFF. The CDR3 nucleotides are TGCGCCAGCAGCCCGACTACCAACTCCTACAATGAGCAGTTCTTC.

The chain uses TRBV12-5 and TRBJ2-7, with D maybe TRBD2 (6 bases). Germline assignment: CDR1 LGHNT and CDR2 FRNRAP. CDR3 length: 14 residues. V was shortened by 2 bases and J by 2 bases, with 10 bases between the two germline ends. The DNA for the CDR3 is TGTGCTAGTGGTTTGAGGGACTCACCCTACGAGCAGTACTTC. Amino acids: CASGLRDSPYEQYF.

This clonotype was seen at least ten times. The V gene is TRBV10-3, the J gene TRBJ2-3; TRBD2 might be the D (6 bases). In germline, CDR1 is ENHRY, CDR2 SYGVKD. V lost 8 bases and J 0 bases, leaving 12 bases between the germline ends. The CDR3 contains 14 residues. CDR3 nucleotide sequence: TGTGCCATCGCTGGAGGGATCAGCACAGATACGCAGTATTTT. Protein product: CAIAGGISTDTQYF.

This sequence joins TRBV28 and TRBJ2-3, with D hard to call. The CDR3 extends over 12 amino acids. Trimming stripped 4 bases from V and 6 bases from J, with 8 bases between. Looked up from germline, CDR1 is MDHEN and CDR2 is SYDVKM. The CDR3 region has the DNA TGTGCCAGCAGTTATGGTCCTGATACGCAGTATTTT. Its protein product is CASSYGPDTQYF.

This clonotype was observed a handful of times. The rearrangement joins TRBV2 to TRBJ2-3, with 11 bases aligning to TRBD2. Looked up from germline, CDR1 is SNHLY and CDR2 is FYNNEI. Trimming at V came to 8 bases and at J to 4 bases, leaving 8 bases not matched to a gene. This CDR3 contains 15 residues. In DNA form, the CDR3 reads TGTGCCAGCCCCGGCGTTAGCGGGAGGGCAGATACGCAGTATTTT. This gives the protein CASPGVSGRADTQYF.

This chain links TRBV29-1 with TRBJ2-7; D gene uncertain. The CDR3 has 13 residues. CDR1 and CDR2 (germline): SQVTM, ANQGSEA. Trimming took 3 bases from V and 2 from J, leaving 11 bases between them. The CDR3 coding sequence is TGCAGCGTTGATAGTCCAAATACCTACGAGCAGTACTTC. Amino acids: CSVDSPNTYEQYF.

Concerning this clonotype: This sequence may be a read error, since a much larger clone differs from it by one base. The rearrangement joins TRBV5-1 to TRBJ1-1; D remains unclear. This CDR3 comprises 14 residues. The germline V gene has CDR1 SGHRS and CDR2 YFSETQ. The CDR3 DNA is TGCGCCGGCAGCTCAAGGAAGGTTAACACTGAAGCTTTCTTT. It encodes CAGSSRKVNTEAFF.

At least ten counts were recorded for this clonotype. CDR3 nucleotides: TGTGCCAGTAGTCCAGGGACGAACCACGAGCAGTACTTC. Residues: CASSPGTNHEQYF. V gene TRBV19 combines with J gene TRBJ2-7; possibly TRBD1 or TRBD2 for D (5 bases each). Trimming removed 5 bases from V and 5 bases from J, with 13 bases in between. Germline-derived CDR1 and CDR2 are LNHDA and SQIVND (reference sequence). This CDR3 has 13 amino acids. Using reference TRBV19 and TRBJ2-7 for the parts outside the CDR3, the full variable domain is DGGITQSPKYLFRKEGQNVTLSCEQNLNHDAMYWYRQDPGQGLRLIYYSQIVNDFQKGDIAEGYSVSREKKESFPLTVTSAQKNPTAFYLCASSPGTNHEQYFGPGTRLTVT.

The gene calls are TRBV7-9 and TRBJ2-7; D is possibly TRBD2 (5 bases). The germline V gene encodes CDR1 SEHNR and CDR2 FQNEAQ (reference sequence). The CDR3 contains 14 residues. V lost 5 bases, J lost 2 bases, and 13 bases lay in between. CDR3 DNA: TGTGCCAGCAGCAGCCGGACTGGAACCTACGAGCAGTACTTC. It codes for CASSSRTGTYEQYF.

The chain has TRBV5-6 and TRBJ2-7; maybe TRBD2 (5 bases). Trimming removed 4 bases from V and 6 bases from J, with 8 bases in between. Germline loops: CDR1 SGHDT, CDR2 YYEEEE. This CDR3 is built from 11 residues. As DNA, the CDR3 is TGTGCCAGCAGCGGTAGCGTCGAGCAGTACTTC. This sequence encodes CASSGSVEQYF.

The V and J genes are TRBV4-2 and TRBJ1-4, with D unresolved. V dropped 0 bases and J dropped 1 base, with 12 bases sitting between them. Germline lookup yields CDR1 LGHNA and CDR2 YNFKEQ. The CDR3 is made up of 17 amino acids. The CDR3: CASSQESWAVTNEKLFF. The CDR3 nucleotides are TGTGCCAGCAGCCAAGAATCCTGGGCAGTAACTAATGAAAAACTGTTTTTT.

Notes on this clonotype: Since a much larger clone is just one base distant, this may be a read error. V usage is TRBV4-2 and J usage is TRBJ1-5; D possibly corresponds to TRBD1 (6 bases). The CDR3 length is 15 residues. CDR1 and CDR2 (germline): LGHNA, YNFKEQ. The CDR3 coding sequence is TGTGGCAGCAGCCAAGATTACAGGGCGGCACAGCCCCAGCATTTT. Protein sequence: CGSSQDYRAAQPQHF.

A few counts support this clonotype. The chain is built from TRBV4-2 and TRBJ2-7; D possibly corresponds to TRBD2 (5 bases). CDR1 LGHNA and CDR2 YNFKEQ come from the germline V gene. The CDR3 runs 14 residues. Trimming took off 0 bases at V and 7 bases at J, with 13 bases between the two ends. Written as DNA, the CDR3 is TGTGCCAGCAGCCAAGAATTGAGAGCGGAAGAGCAGTACTTC. As protein: CASSQELRAEEQYF.

This clonotype showed up many times. The rearrangement uses TRBV27 and TRBJ2-1, with TRBD2 matching over 11 bases. This CDR3 is built from 13 residues. CDR1 and CDR2 (germline): MNHEY, SMNVEV (reference sequence). Trimming at V came to 7 bases and at J to 9 bases, leaving 5 bases not matched to a gene. The CDR3 nucleotides read TGTGCCAGCATAGCGGGAGGGCACCGTGAGCAGTTCTTC. This encodes CASIAGGHREQFF.

The V call is TRBV27, the J call TRBJ2-3; D gene uncertain. Germline lookup yields CDR1 MNHEY and CDR2 SMNVEV (reference sequence). CDR3 length: 14 residues. V lost 6 bases, J lost 5 bases, and 15 bases lay in between. Here the CDR3 DNA reads TGTGCCAGCAGCTTCTACTTCTCGGAAGATACGCAGTATTTT. Encoded protein: CASSFYFSEDTQYF.

The rearrangement uses TRBV9 and TRBJ2-5; possibly TRBD1 or TRBD2 for D (5 bases each). Trimming cost V 5 bases and J 12 bases, with 14 bases left between them. This CDR3 has 11 residues. Germline V gene data show CDR1 as SGDLS and CDR2 as YYNGEE. The CDR3 nucleotides are TGTGCCAGCAGGGGGGACGACAGAGAGTACTTC. Translating gives CASRGDDREYF.

This clonotype was seen a handful of times. The V call is TRBV24-1, the J call TRBJ2-7; 8 bases agree with TRBD2. The V gene's germline CDR1 is KGHDR and CDR2 SFDVKD. CDR3 size: 17 residues. Trimming at V came to 5 bases and at J to 0 bases, leaving 11 bases not matched to a gene. CDR3 in amino acids: CATSGGSGVILSYEQYF. CDR3 bases: TGTGCCACCAGTGGGGGTAGCGGGGTAATTCTCTCCTACGAGCAGTACTTC.

In nucleotides, the CDR3 is TGTGCCAGCAGTTCATATAGCGCAGGGCGGGACTATGGCTACACCTTC. Translation gives CASSSYSAGRDYGYTF. The rearrangement joins TRBV27 to TRBJ1-2; a weak D match, TRBD1 (5 bases). The germline V gene has CDR1 MNHEY and CDR2 SMNVEV (reference sequence). The ends were cut back, 4 bases at V and 3 bases at J, with 18 bases in the middle. This CDR3 is 16 amino acids long.

This clonotype was counted between two and nine times. The junction shows a germline mismatch at one end, possibly a read error. The V call is TRBV6-2 or TRBV6-3, the J call TRBJ1-2; 12 bases agree with TRBD1. From germline, CDR1 is MNHEY and CDR2 SVGEGT. The CDR3 has 16 residues. The CDR3, as DNA: TGTGCCAGCAGTTACTCCGGGACAGGGGGCTACTATGGCGACACCTTC. Protein: CASSYSGTGGYYGDTF.

J is TRBJ1-4 and V is TRBV30; D remains unclear. The CDR3 sequence is 15 residues long. In germline, CDR1 is GTSNPN, CDR2 SVGIG (reference sequence). The germline V and J ends were trimmed by 0 bases and 0 bases, with 8 bases remaining between them. The CDR3 DNA sequence: TGTGCCTGGAGTGTTGCCGCATCAACTAATGAAAAACTGTTTTTT. Amino acid sequence: CAWSVAASTNEKLFF.

This clonotype was seen a few times. The chain is built from TRBV4-1 and TRBJ2-7; D is ambiguous. Germline CDR1 MGHRA, CDR2 YSYEKL. The CDR3 spans 13 residues. The ends were cut back, 0 bases at V and 11 bases at J, with 14 bases in the middle. The DNA for the CDR3 is TGCGCCAGCAGCCAAGATTTTAACAAGGGAAAGTACTTC. This gives the protein CASSQDFNKGKYF.

CDR3 sequence (DNA): TGTGCCAGCAGCAACTCGGGACACCCGAACACCGGGGAGCTGTTTTTT. Translated, it gives CASSNSGHPNTGELFF. The chain recombines TRBV12-3 or TRBV12-4 with TRBJ2-2, with D possibly TRBD1 on 6 matching bases. The CDR3 loop spans 16 amino acids. V was trimmed by 6 bases and J by 0 bases, leaving 14 bases between them.